Listed here is a single TCR beta chain. There are many counts of this clonotype. Its cognate antigen has yet to be identified. No per-base quality is available; no much larger clone lies one base away. This sample was taken from a study of neurological immune-mediated disorders (dated by TCRdb to between 2018 and 2021). Study-wide context: Among the roughly 35 multiple sclerosis patients, approximately 31 had relapsing-remitting MS and 3 had secondary progressive MS. Using UMI-based sequencing, the study compared peripheral blood TCR-beta repertoires from patients with HTLV-I-associated myelopathy (HAM/TSP), patients with multiple sclerosis, and healthy controls. The approximately 110 TCR-beta libraries included longitudinal samples, technical triplicates and paired sorted CD4+ and CD8+ T-cell subsets alongside PBMC samples. Of the approximately 65 subjects in the cohort, some 15 were HAM/TSP patients, roughly 35 were multiple sclerosis patients, and some 20 were healthy controls. The investigation overall reported the following: No association of the MS cluster with clinical or MRI features was observed, and the need for larger cohorts was stated by the authors. Phylogenetic analysis grouped repertoires from 18 of 34 MS patients into a cluster of related CDR3 sequences, suggesting a possible repertoire-level signature. The highest TCR clonal expansion was observed in HAM/TSP patients, whereas the lowest was observed in MS patients, even when compared with healthy controls. No identical CDR3 amino acid sequences were found to be shared among expanded clones across subjects, suggesting that TCR-beta repertoires were private in all groups.

Libraries from unsorted PBMCs were made from 2 million PBMCs kept in RNAlater at -80 degrees C until RNA extraction. Multiple sclerosis patients were enrolled in a US clinical protocol evaluating disease progression by magnetic resonance imaging. PBMCs were separated from peripheral blood using Ficoll-Hypaque density gradient centrifugation and then cryopreserved in liquid nitrogen. cDNA was synthesized by template-switch 5'RACE using a primer carrying a 10-nucleotide random unique molecular identifier by which each TCR transcript was tagged. Each sequencing run produced over 200 million TCR-beta sequences covering 15-18 subjects. Total RNA was extracted with the RNeasy kit. The KAPA Real-time Library Amplification kit was used to amplify TCR-beta VDJ regions with primers targeting the TCR constant region and the 5'RACE anchor. A first PCR added sample indexes and Illumina adaptors, and a second PCR then raised library yield. The roughly 650 bp TCR product was size-selected on a 2% E-gel SizeSelection system after Ampure bead purification. Before pooling, library quality was assessed on a Bioanalyzer, concentration was determined with Qubit, and library quantification was performed with the Kapa Library Quantification kit. An Illumina HiSeq 2500 was used to sequence the libraries paired-end at 2 x 150 bp. To increase sequence diversity, roughly 24-32% phiX was spiked into each library pool. The study's processing was this. The quality-filtered reads were processed with the UMI-based MiGEC pipeline, whose error correction step removed more than 80% of the raw TCR sequences. VDJ genes were aligned to IMGT germline references, and each clonotype was defined by a unique CDR3 amino acid sequence together with V-J genes. Clonal expansion, Shannon diversity and CDR3 relatedness (CalcPairwiseDistances, ClusterSamples) were evaluated with VDJtools, and phylogenetic trees were built with CLCbio workbench. Expanded clones were defined as having at least 8 unique UMIs, based on coefficient-of-variation modelling across technical triplicates. The public reads were run again by TCRdb, first through fastp at Q25 and then through MiXCR, and only productive beta chains were kept. Each CDR3 protein gets just one entry, which takes the most common genes and DNA from the rows behind it. The V and J calls reflect TCRdb's pipeline rather than the authors' work. The sample yields about 120,000 distinct CDR3 sequences; 3% to 3.5% were counted once. The ten largest clones capture 1.3% of the sample.

Trimming takes 5 bases from V and 0 bases from J, and the germline ends sit 16 bases apart. Measured from the cysteine to the phenylalanine, the CDR3 is 15 residues long. The kept DNA is CDR3 alone, 45 bases in frame from the first base. CDR1 and CDR2 are read off the germline V gene (reference sequence) as DFQATT and SNEGSKA. Sequenced input: PBMCs. The clonotype was recovered from a woman in her 30s with multiple sclerosis. The sequence joins TRBV20-1 to TRBJ1-1; D gene: possibly TRBD1, on 5 matching bases. The nucleotide sequence is TGCAGTGCTCTGAGGGTAGGGGTCATGAACACTGAAGCTTTCTTT. Translated, this is CSALRVGVMNTEAFF.